A selection of T cell receptor beta chains follows, all from one sample in a study of human T cells and chemical hapten exposure. TCRdb called the RACE reads again in MiXCR, with one record for every CDR3 protein. The repertoire holds around 67,000 distinct CDR3 sequences, 8.5% to 9% seen once, with around 3.3% in the top ten. The source was whole blood, collected in connection with sensitization to the hapten diphenylcyclopropenone (DPC). The receptors originated from a woman aged 45-59 years with alopecia areata. Some clones in this sample may be carry-over from other donors' samples. Each CDR3 is given with its conserved first and last residue. The order of the fields is CDR3 DNA, CDR3 protein, V gene, D gene, J gene, clone size. A D gene is named only where the DNA matches it firmly. Expanded clones get a size class; other rows say once, few or many, or leave the size out.

TGTGCCAGCAGCCGGGACAGGGTTCAGCCCCAGCATTTT | CASSRDRVQPQHF | TRBV3-1 | TRBD1 | TRBJ1-5 | few
TGTGCCAGCAGTGAGACCCGGCAGGGCACCGGGGAGCTGTTTTTT | CASSETRQGTGELFF | TRBV2 | . | TRBJ2-2 | .
TGTGCCAGCAGTAGGACAGTCAGCACAGATACGCAGTATTTT | CASSRTVSTDTQYF | TRBV6-5 | . | TRBJ2-3 | .
TGTGCCAGCAGCTCCCCGGAGCAGAGCTCCTACGAGCAGTACTTC | CASSSPEQSSYEQYF | TRBV7-9 | . | TRBJ2-7 | few
TGTGCCAGCAGTTATTCGAGTGGTAGCAATCAGCCCCAGCATTTT | CASSYSSGSNQPQHF | TRBV6-6 | . | TRBJ1-5 | many
TGTGCCATCAGTTCCGACACAGGAGCTGAAGCTTTCTTT | CAISSDTGAEAFF | TRBV10-3 | . | TRBJ1-1 | .
TGTGCCAGCAGCTCTACTAGCGGGAGTAGAGGTGAGCAGTTCTTC | CASSSTSGSRGEQFF | TRBV11-3 | TRBD2 | TRBJ2-1 | .
TGTGCCATCAGGAGGGATTCCAATCAGCCCCAGCATTTT | CAIRRDSNQPQHF | TRBV10-3 | . | TRBJ1-5 | many
TGTGCCAGCAGCTTAGCGCCCGGGACCTTAGAGACCCAGTACTTC | CASSLAPGTLETQYF | TRBV7-8 | . | TRBJ2-5 | few
TGCAGTGCTAGCAGGGGGCCGGGAGGATCACCCCTCCACTTT | CSASRGPGGSPLHF | TRBV20-1 | TRBD1 | TRBJ1-6 | .
TGCGCCAGCAGTGAGTTAGACCGAGAAAACACCATATATTTT | CASSELDRENTIYF | TRBV10-2 | . | TRBJ1-3 | many
TGCAGTGTGAAGGGGTTCGGGAACACTGAAGCTTTCTTT | CSVKGFGNTEAFF | TRBV20-1 | . | TRBJ1-1 | many
TGCAGCGTTGAAAGGGGCGGGAGGGCTTACAATGAGCAGTTCTTC | CSVERGGRAYNEQFF | TRBV29-1 | TRBD2 | TRBJ2-1 | .
TGTGCCAGCAGTTTGGACGAGGCTAACTATGGCTACACCTTC | CASSLDEANYGYTF | TRBV12-3/TRBV12-4 | . | TRBJ1-2 | .
TGTGCCAGCAGCCCAGGACTAGCGGGAAGTGCAGATACGCAGTATTTT | CASSPGLAGSADTQYF | TRBV7-8 | TRBD2 | TRBJ2-3 | .
TGCGCCAGCAGCCTAACCCACCGGGACAGTGAAGCTTTCTTT | CASSLTHRDSEAFF | TRBV5-1 | TRBD1 | TRBJ1-1 | .
TGTGCCAGCAGCTTAGTTTGGGGCACTGAAGCTTTCTTT | CASSLVWGTEAFF | TRBV7-2 | . | TRBJ1-1 | few
TGTGCCAGTAGTATTTATGAGGCTCCCAGGGAAGTTCCTACAACTAATGAAAAACTGTTTTTT | CASSIYEAPREVPTTNEKLFF | TRBV19 | . | TRBJ1-4 | .
TGCAGTGCCACGAGCAATGAGCAGTTCTTC | CSATSNEQFF | TRBV20-1 | . | TRBJ2-1 | .
TGCAGCGTTGAACAGGGGATAGATACGCAGTATTTT | CSVEQGIDTQYF | TRBV29-1 | . | TRBJ2-3 | .
TGCAGCGTACCACTTGATAATGAAAAACTGTTTTTT | CSVPLDNEKLFF | TRBV29-1 | . | TRBJ1-4 | many
TGTGCCATCAGTGAGTCGTCCGTCAGCTCCTACGAGCAGTACTTC | CAISESSVSSYEQYF | TRBV10-3 | . | TRBJ2-7 | few
TGTGCCAGCAGCTTAACGGACACTGAAGCTTTCTTT | CASSLTDTEAFF | TRBV11-2 | . | TRBJ1-1 | .
TGTGCCATTGCGAGCTATCCCGGTAGGACGGGAGCGGCCAATGAGCAGTTCTTC | CAIASYPGRTGAANEQFF | TRBV12-3/TRBV12-4 | . | TRBJ2-1 | few
TGCAGCGTCAGGTTTACGAGGCAGTTCTTC | CSVRFTRQFF | TRBV29-1 | . | TRBJ2-1 | .
TGTGCCAGCAGTTCGACAGGGGGGGGCTCCTACGAGCAGTACTTC | CASSSTGGGSYEQYF | TRBV28 | TRBD1 | TRBJ2-7 | few
TGCGCCAGCAGCCAAGGGGGGGCAGGCGGTGAAAAACTGTTTTTT | CASSQGGAGGEKLFF | TRBV4-3 | . | TRBJ1-4 | many
TGTGCCAGCAGAACGGGACTGCACAGCACAGATACGCAGTATTTT | CASRTGLHSTDTQYF | TRBV28 | . | TRBJ2-3 | many
TGTGCCAGCAGTTTCGCGGGGTACGAGCAGTACTTC | CASSFAGYEQYF | TRBV12-3/TRBV12-4 | . | TRBJ2-7 | .
TGCAGTGCTAGAGACCCATCAGGGGGCCCCAATGGCTACACCTTC | CSARDPSGGPNGYTF | TRBV20-1 | TRBD1 | TRBJ1-2 | .
TGTGCCAGCATCCGGGGAAACGACTACAATGAGCAGTTCTTC | CASIRGNDYNEQFF | TRBV7-2 | . | TRBJ2-1 | .
TGTGCCAGTAGTATAAGGTGGGCAGATAACAATGAGCAGTTCTTC | CASSIRWADNNEQFF | TRBV19 | . | TRBJ2-1 | few
TGTGCCAGTAGTATAAGGGACAATGAGCAGTTCTTC | CASSIRDNEQFF | TRBV19 | . | TRBJ2-1 | .
TGCAGCGTTGATACAGGGGGAACTGAAGCTTTCTTT | CSVDTGGTEAFF | TRBV29-1 | TRBD1 | TRBJ1-1 | .
TGTGCCAGCAGCTTAGTTTATTTCCTTGCCTATGGCTACACCTTC | CASSLVYFLAYGYTF | TRBV11-1 | . | TRBJ1-2 | .
TGTGCCAGCAGCTTAGAAAGCGCGGGTGCTAGCACAGATACGCAGTATTTT | CASSLESAGASTDTQYF | TRBV7-2 | . | TRBJ2-3 | few
TGTGCCAGCAGTGGAGGGACCCTGGAGACCCAGTACTTC | CASSGGTLETQYF | TRBV2 | . | TRBJ2-5 | .
TGTGCCAGCAGCAAAAAGAAGGGGGTCGGTTCAGCCAAAAACATTCAGTACTTC | CASSKKKGVGSAKNIQYF | TRBV21-1 | . | TRBJ2-4 | few
TGTGCCAGCAGCCCCGAGAGCGGTCCCAACCAAGAGACCCAGTACTTC | CASSPESGPNQETQYF | TRBV7-8 | . | TRBJ2-5 | few
TGTGCCAGCAGTTCAACCCAAGAGTCACCCCTCCACTTT | CASSSTQESPLHF | TRBV12-3/TRBV12-4 | . | TRBJ1-6 | many
TGCAGTGCTACTACGACTAGCGGCTACACCGGGGAGCTGTTTTTT | CSATTTSGYTGELFF | TRBV20-1 | TRBD2 | TRBJ2-2 | .
TGTGCCAGCTCACCGATCAGGACAGGGGGCTACACTGAAGCTTTCTTT | CASSPIRTGGYTEAFF | TRBV18 | TRBD1 | TRBJ1-1 | .
TGTGCCAGCAGCCTTGGGACTAGCGGATATCCCTCTGGGGCCAACGTCCTGACTTTC | CASSLGTSGYPSGANVLTF | TRBV7-8 | TRBD2 | TRBJ2-6 | .
TGTGCCAGCAGTTACCCGATCGACGGGTCTAACACCGGGGAGCTGTTTTTT | CASSYPIDGSNTGELFF | TRBV6-5 | . | TRBJ2-2 | many
TGTGCCAGCAGCTTAGGGGCTGGAAACACCATATATTTT | CASSLGAGNTIYF | TRBV11-2 | . | TRBJ1-3 | few
TGCAGTGCTAGATACGGCTCCCGGGACTCACCCCTCCACTTT | CSARYGSRDSPLHF | TRBV20-1 | . | TRBJ1-6 | many
TGTGCCAGCAGCTTTAGTAAGGGGACGGAGGAGACCCAGTACTTC | CASSFSKGTEETQYF | TRBV7-9 | . | TRBJ2-5 | .
TGTGCCAGCAGCGCCCCCTACGAGCAGTACTTC | CASSAPYEQYF | TRBV3-1 | . | TRBJ2-7 | few
TGTGCCAGCAGTTTGGCGGGAGCGGTAGATACGCAGTATTTT | CASSLAGAVDTQYF | TRBV27 | TRBD2 | TRBJ2-3 | few
TGTGCCAGCAGTCCGCCTAGCGGGGGAACAGATACGCAGTATTTT | CASSPPSGGTDTQYF | TRBV6-5 | TRBD2 | TRBJ2-3 | .
TGTGCCAGCAGTTTAAAGGCGGGGGAGACCCAGTACTTC | CASSLKAGETQYF | TRBV12-3/TRBV12-4 | . | TRBJ2-5 | .
TGTGCCATCAGTGGGGGCGGGGGTGCAGAGGGCTACACCTTC | CAISGGGGAEGYTF | TRBV10-3 | . | TRBJ1-2 | few
TGTGCCAGCAGTGGACCGACAGGGGGCAAGGATACGCAGTATTTT | CASSGPTGGKDTQYF | TRBV6-4 | TRBD1 | TRBJ2-3 | few
TGTGCCAGCAGTGGGGGACTAGCGGGGGTCAGAACCACAGATACGCAGTATTTT | CASSGGLAGVRTTDTQYF | TRBV7-2 | TRBD2 | TRBJ2-3 | few
TGCAGTGCCCCTTTTAGCGGGGGCGCAGATACGCAGTATTTT | CSAPFSGGADTQYF | TRBV20-1 | TRBD2 | TRBJ2-3 | few
TGTGCCAGCAGTGAAGGGCGGTACCCCTCAATGAACACTGAAGCTTTCTTT | CASSEGRYPSMNTEAFF | TRBV2 | . | TRBJ1-1 | few
TGTGCCGGGCAGGGGGCTGCGGGGGCCAACGTCCTGACTTTC | CAGQGAAGANVLTF | TRBV7-8 | TRBD1 | TRBJ2-6 | .